A single sample gave rise to the 7 T cell receptor beta chains below, sequenced in a study of read filtering for tumor transcriptome and immune sequencing. This library used 300 to 450 ng RNA and molecular barcoded adaptors spanning alpha/delta and beta/gamma chains. TCRdb ran MiXCR on the reads and lists one entry per CDR3 protein. The sample holds about 39,000 distinct CDR3 sequences, more than 13% seen once. The material sequenced was a population of CD138-negative cells sorted from bone marrow. These receptors came from a donor at least 40 years old with multiple myeloma.

On this clonotype: Germline and junction disagree at one end, which may indicate a read error. The chain recombines TRBV12-3 or TRBV12-4 with TRBJ1-1, with 9 bases matching TRBD1. CDR3 length equals 14 residues. Here the CDR3 reads CASNLGQGRTEAFF. CDR3 in DNA: TGTGCCAGCAATTTAGGACAGGGGCGAACTGAAGCTTTCTTT.

This clonotype showed up many times. V usage is TRBV29-1 and J usage is TRBJ1-4; perhaps TRBD1 as D (5 bases). The CDR3 spans 10 residues. The germline V and J ends were trimmed by 7 bases and 8 bases, with 8 bases remaining between them. Germline V gene data show CDR1 as SQVTM and CDR2 as ANQGSEA. CDR3 residues: CSGGSEKLFF. The CDR3 DNA is TGCAGCGGGGGCTCGGAAAAACTGTTTTTT.

The chain combines TRBV20-1 with TRBJ2-7, with 7 bases lining up with TRBD1. Germline V gives CDR1 DFQATT, CDR2 SNEGSKA (reference sequence). V lost 0 bases to trimming and J lost 1 base; unmatched junction nucleotides: 6. This CDR3 region has 15 residues. The CDR3 loop is CSARDSGTVSYEQYF. DNA for the CDR3: TGCAGTGCTAGAGATTCCGGGACAGTTTCCTACGAGCAGTACTTC.

A word on this clonotype: A single base separates this from a much larger clone, so it may be a read error. The J gene is TRBJ1-5, the V gene TRBV5-8, with D uncertain. The CDR3 extends over 12 amino acids. Germline lookup yields CDR1 SGHTS and CDR2 YDEGEE. Here the CDR3 DNA reads TGTGCCAGCAGCTTTTCGCGTCAGCCCCGGCATTTT. It encodes CASSFSRQPRHF.

This clonotype was detected ten times or more. The chain joins TRBV6-1 to TRBJ1-4; D is perhaps TRBD1 (6 bases). The CDR3 contains 16 residues. Deletions cut 2 bases from V and 8 bases from J, with 18 bases between. Germline V CDR1 and CDR2: MNHNS, SASEGT. This CDR3 is CASSESRGTPDEKLFF. The CDR3 nucleotides read TGTGCCAGCAGTGAATCCAGGGGCACCCCGGACGAAAAACTGTTTTTT.

This clonotype was seen many times. The V gene is TRBV12-3 or TRBV12-4, the J gene TRBJ1-2; D is undetermined. This CDR3 has 12 residues. The ends were cut back, 6 bases at V and 8 bases at J, with 13 bases in the middle. For the CDR3, the DNA is TGTGCCAGCAGCCCGGGTAGGATAGGCTACACCTTC. It yields the protein CASSPGRIGYTF.

Comment on this clonotype: One base away lies a much larger clone, so this may be a sequencing read error. The chain couples TRBV5-4 to TRBJ2-7; D may be TRBD1 or TRBD2 (5 bases each). This CDR3 is built from 15 residues. Germline assignment: CDR1 SGHNT and CDR2 YYREEE (reference sequence). CDR3: CASSMGRGASYGQYF. CDR3 nucleotides: TGTGCCAGCAGCATGGGACGGGGAGCCTCCTACGGGCAGTACTTT.